This TCR beta chain was captured by sequencing in a study of post-analysis software for immune sequencing data. Study-level information: Relapsing-remitting, secondary progressive and progressive-relapsing forms made up the multiple sclerosis disease courses.

As for this clonotype: What it recognizes is unknown.

cDNA libraries for TCR beta contained unique molecular identifiers. It was from roughly 1 to 10 million T cells that 500,000 to 600,000 cDNA molecules came. Each CDR3 protein gets one entry after TCRdb re-called the PCR reads with MiXCR. The repertoire holds 820,000 or so distinct CDR3 sequences, with approximately 53% as singletons. Study results and caveats: Pronounced co-clustering by F measure was evident among identically batched samples. Comparison of patients with controls showed 5 or 6 TRBV segments more frequent in patients, TRBV5-6, TRBV5-1 and TRBV20-1 among them. Those with multiple sclerosis, the patient group, showed significantly lower normalized Chao1 diversity than controls.

Germline lookup yields CDR1 DFQATT and CDR2 SNEGSKA (reference sequence). Trimming removed 6 bases from V and 4 bases from J, with 20 bases in between. This CDR3 region has 15 residues. This chain uses TRBV20-1 with TRBJ2-3; weak D call: TRBD2 (5 bases). This TCR derives from a girl aged 5 to 17 with multiple sclerosis. Sequencing was done on a sample of blood. CDR3 bases: TGCAGTGCCCCGCACGGAGGCTCCCGCCCAGATACGCAGTATTTT. Its protein product is CSAPHGGSRPDTQYF.